The rows below give T cell receptor beta chains drawn from one sample of a study of T cell responses to AZD1222 COVID-19 vaccine. Sequencing was performed with immunoSEQ multiplex PCR; in TCRdb, only in-frame clones are kept and a portion is missing. Counted here are tens of thousands of clones, less than 85% occurring once; the ten biggest clones make up 45% to 50%. The sequencing used peripheral blood, collected 28 days after the second AZD1222 dose. The receptors stem from an adult who received the AZD1222 COVID-19 vaccine. The conserved cysteine and the conserved F or W are not part of the CDR3 here. The order of the fields is J gene, V gene, CDR3 protein.

TRBJ1-5 TRBV9 ASSVAGFNQPQH
TRBJ2-2 TRBV19 ASSIDSSGELF
TRBJ2-5 TRBV7-2 ALGQGSQETQY
TRBJ2-1 TRBV3-1/TRBV3-2 ASSQEAGRQSYNEQF
TRBJ1-6 TRBV5-6 ASSFAGGNSPLH
TRBJ2-3 TRBV7-9 ASSLGSPGDTQY
TRBJ2-3 TRBV7-2 ASSFTLEDTQY
TRBJ1-1 TRBV29-1 SVETYTEAF
TRBJ2-7 TRBV3-1/TRBV3-2 ASSPRDGLAAYEQY
TRBJ2-5 TRBV19 ASSRVLRETQY
TRBJ1-6 TRBV10-2 ASSARQGKESPLH
TRBJ1-1 TRBV28 ASSLLMDTEAF
TRBJ1-5 TRBV28 ASSADREDQPQH
TRBJ2-3 TRBV9 ASSGDPGTVTDTQY
TRBJ2-3 TRBV7-3 ASSLVSGGPGSTDTQY
TRBJ1-2 TRBV5-1 ASSSKGRTGQKYYGYT
TRBJ2-7 TRBV6-5 ASSAKSTGRHEQY
TRBJ1-4 TRBV30 AWSMDRGYEKLF